This TCR beta chain comes out of a study of graft-versus-host responses after intestinal transplantation. The germline V gene has CDR1 PRHDT and CDR2 FYEKMQ (reference sequence). The CDR3 covers 15 residues. The graft tissue was processed, and this released both intraepithelial and lamina propria lymphocytes. The protocol was immunoSEQ multiplex PCR, while the TCRdb copy is restricted to in-frame clones and leaves out a portion. The sample lists 60,000 to 75,000 clones, roughly 89% occurring once. The receptor comes from a human patient who received an intestinal transplant, so some T cells may come from the graft donor. This material consisted of ileum tissue, taken about 350 days after transplant. The J gene is TRBJ2-5, the V gene TRBV13; 13 bases agree with TRBD2. Judging by the DNA end, TRBJ2-7 fits better; the J call may be wrong. CDR3 loop: CASSGTSGVTYEQYF. The CDR3, as DNA: TGTGCCAGCTCTGGGACTAGCGGGGTTACCTACGAGCAGTACTTC.